The 9 T cell receptor beta chains below come from one sample, sequenced in a study of cytomegalovirus exposure and HLA in healthy donors. The study ran its PCR with 60 Vbeta and 13 Jbeta primers. Data came from immunoSEQ multiplex PCR; TCRdb stores just in-frame clones and leaves some out. The sample lists about 190,000 clones, about 87% occurring once. Sequencing was performed on PBMCs. Every receptor here comes from a man aged 30-40 years in good health and CMV-seronegative.

This clone occurred a few times. This rearrangement joins TRBV7-2 to TRBJ1-5, with a weak D call TRBD1 (5 bases). From germline, CDR1 is SGHTA and CDR2 FQGNSA. With 5 bases removed from V and 0 bases from J, the gap between germline ends came to 8 bases. The CDR3 is made up of 14 amino acids. CDR3 in DNA: TGTGCCAGCAGCAGACAGTATAGCAATCAGCCCCAGCATTTT. Translating gives CASSRQYSNQPQHF.

This chain links TRBV7-2 with TRBJ2-5; D is possibly TRBD2 (5 bases). Trimming removed 5 bases from V and 2 bases from J, with 9 bases in between. The germline V gene has CDR1 SGHTA and CDR2 FQGNSA. The CDR3 consists of 13 residues. DNA of the CDR3: TGTGCCAGCAGCCTGGACTGGCAAGAGACCCAGTACTTC. Its protein is CASSLDWQETQYF.

V gene TRBV5-1 combines with J gene TRBJ2-1; 7 bases map to TRBD2. After removal of 0 bases from V and 8 bases from J, the junction contained 8 bases not matched to a gene. Per the germline V gene, CDR1 is SGHRS and CDR2 is YFSETQ. CDR3 length equals 15 residues. CDR3 nucleotides: TGCGCCAGCAGCTTGGACAGCGGGGCGCTAGATGAGCAGTTCTTC. Protein product: CASSLDSGALDEQFF.

The CDR3 loop is CASSPQLAGTSTDTQYF. The CDR3 DNA reads as TGTGCCAGCTCACCACAATTAGCGGGAACTAGCACAGATACGCAGTATTTT. V and J are TRBV18 and TRBJ2-3, with 8 bases fitting TRBD2. J lost 0 bases, V lost 1 base, and 6 bases had no gene match. Per the germline V gene, CDR1 is KGHSH and CDR2 is LQKENI. This CDR3 comprises 17 residues.

This rearrangement joins TRBV18 to TRBJ1-6; D gene ambiguous. CDR3 length: 14 residues. Germline CDR1 is KGHSH and CDR2 is LQKENI. V was clipped by 6 bases and J by 7 bases, with 13 bases between them. The CDR3 nucleotides read TGTGCCAGCTCTCGATTTGGAGGAAATTCACCCCTCCACTTT. This translates into CASSRFGGNSPLHF. The complete variable domain, with remaining parts taken from reference TRBV18 and TRBJ1-6, reads NAGVMQNPRHLVRRRGQEARLRCSPMKGHSHVYWYRQLPEEGLKFMVYLQKENIIDESGMPKERFSAEFPKEGPSILRIQQVVRGDSAAYFCASSRFGGNSPLHFGNGTRLTVT.

This chain joins TRBV14 and TRBJ2-5; weak D call: TRBD1 (6 bases). Germline assignment: CDR1 SGHDN and CDR2 FVKESK. V lost 0 bases and J lost 4, with 15 bases in between. This CDR3 has 16 residues. CDR3 in amino acids: CASSQELGATRETQYF. CDR3 nucleotide sequence: TGTGCCAGCAGCCAAGAATTGGGGGCGACGAGAGAGACCCAGTACTTC.

The genes are TRBV13 and TRBJ2-7; 7 bases fit TRBD1. This CDR3 region has 15 residues. V lost 5 bases and J lost 0; bases outside the gene matches: 7. Germline V CDR1 and CDR2: PRHDT, FYEKMQ (reference sequence). The CDR3 DNA reads TGTGCCAGCAGCCCCGGGACAGCCAGCTCCTACGAGCAGTACTTC. Protein product: CASSPGTASSYEQYF.

The CDR3 reads CASSPGTGELFF. The CDR3 bases are TGTGCCAGCAGCCCGGGTACCGGGGAGCTGTTTTTT. The genes are TRBV5-4 and TRBJ2-2; D is undetermined. Per the germline V gene, CDR1 is SGHNT and CDR2 is YYREEE (reference sequence). The CDR3 has 12 amino acids. The V end lost 4 bases, the J end lost 5 bases, and 6 bases lay between the germline ends.

The chain recombines TRBV27 with TRBJ2-7; 7 bases line up with TRBD1. This CDR3 spans 15 amino acids. Germline-derived CDR1 and CDR2 are MNHEY and SMNVEV (reference sequence). V lost 5 bases and J lost 3; bases outside the gene matches: 10. The CDR3 reads CASSDRDSPGYEQYF. The CDR3 DNA reads as TGTGCCAGCAGTGATAGGGACAGTCCCGGCTACGAGCAGTACTTC.